This T cell receptor (beta chain) came from a study of T cells in Graves' hyperthyroidism and ophthalmopathy. For the study at large: Specimen type is peripheral blood, collected at initial diagnosis prior to any treatment.

This clonotype was seen more than once but under ten times. The antigen is not known. An approximately 10 ml volume of fresh peripheral blood provided the PBMCs. General study findings and limits: Among thyroid clonotypes expanded above 0.001, most also appeared in blood.

There were TCR beta CDR3 regions amplified from RNA transcripts. HTBI primers were the set used in a first-round RT-PCR of the TCR CDR3. TCRdb itself ran the multiplex PCR reads through MiXCR, one entry per CDR3 protein. The sample shows 300,000 to 450,000 distinct CDR3 sequences, about 18% of them seen only once. V was pared by 5 bases and J by 7 bases, with 9 bases of the junction left unmatched. CDR1 and CDR2 (germline): SEHNR, FQNEAQ (reference sequence). This CDR3 comprises 14 residues. The V gene is TRBV7-9, the J gene TRBJ2-7; TRBD2 matches at 9 bases. This sequence originates from a man aged 18 to 29 with Graves' ophthalmopathy. Material for sequencing was blood. CDR3 coding DNA: TGTGCCAGCAGCGGGGGACTAGCTCTGGGAGAGCAGTACTTC. Translated: CASSGGLALGEQYF.